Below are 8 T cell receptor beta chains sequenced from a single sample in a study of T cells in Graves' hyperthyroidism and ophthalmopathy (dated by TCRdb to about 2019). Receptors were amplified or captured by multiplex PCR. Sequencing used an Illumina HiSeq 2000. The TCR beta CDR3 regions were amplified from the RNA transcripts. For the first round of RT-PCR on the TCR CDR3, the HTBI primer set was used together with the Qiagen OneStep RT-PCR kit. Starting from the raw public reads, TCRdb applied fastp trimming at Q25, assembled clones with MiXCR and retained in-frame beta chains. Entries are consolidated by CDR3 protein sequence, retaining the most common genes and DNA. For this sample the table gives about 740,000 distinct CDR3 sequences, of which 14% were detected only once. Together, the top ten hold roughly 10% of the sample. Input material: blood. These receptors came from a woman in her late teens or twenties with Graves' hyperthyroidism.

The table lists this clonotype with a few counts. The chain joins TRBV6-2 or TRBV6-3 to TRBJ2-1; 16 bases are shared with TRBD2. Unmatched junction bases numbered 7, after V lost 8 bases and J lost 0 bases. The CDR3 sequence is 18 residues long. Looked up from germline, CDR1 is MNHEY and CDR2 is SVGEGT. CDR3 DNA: TGTGCCAGCTCGGGACTAGCGGGAGGGAAAAGCTCCTACAATGAGCAGTTCTTC. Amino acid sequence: CASSGLAGGKSSYNEQFF.

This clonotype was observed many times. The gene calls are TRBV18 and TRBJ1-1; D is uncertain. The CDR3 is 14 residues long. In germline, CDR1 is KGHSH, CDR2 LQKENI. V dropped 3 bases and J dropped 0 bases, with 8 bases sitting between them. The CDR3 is CASSPRQMNTEAFF. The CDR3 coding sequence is TGTGCCAGCTCACCCAGGCAGATGAACACTGAAGCTTTCTTT.

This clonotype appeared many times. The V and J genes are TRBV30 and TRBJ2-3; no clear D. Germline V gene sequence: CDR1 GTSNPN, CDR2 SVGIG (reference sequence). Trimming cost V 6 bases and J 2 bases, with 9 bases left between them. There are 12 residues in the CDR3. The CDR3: CACSANTDTQYF. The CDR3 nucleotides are TGTGCCTGTTCGGCTAACACAGATACGCAGTATTTT.

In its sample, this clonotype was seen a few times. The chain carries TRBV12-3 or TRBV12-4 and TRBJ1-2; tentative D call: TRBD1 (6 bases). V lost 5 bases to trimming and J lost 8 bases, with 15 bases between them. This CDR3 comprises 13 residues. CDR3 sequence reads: CASSPHRVGGYTF. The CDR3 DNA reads TGTGCCAGCAGTCCCCACAGGGTGGGGGGCTACACCTTC.

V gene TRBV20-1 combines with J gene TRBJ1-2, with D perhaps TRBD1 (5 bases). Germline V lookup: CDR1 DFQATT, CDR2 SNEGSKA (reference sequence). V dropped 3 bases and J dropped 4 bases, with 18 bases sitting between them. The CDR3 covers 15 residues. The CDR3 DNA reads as TGCAGTGCTAGGTTGGTTTGGGGCCGGTCCTATGGCTACACCTTC. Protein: CSARLVWGRSYGYTF.

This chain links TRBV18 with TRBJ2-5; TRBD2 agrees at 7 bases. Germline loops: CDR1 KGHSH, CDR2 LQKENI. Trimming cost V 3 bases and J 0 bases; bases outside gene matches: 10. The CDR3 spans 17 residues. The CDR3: CASSPVSGGGYQETQYF. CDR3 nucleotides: TGTGCCAGCTCACCCGTGTCCGGGGGAGGGTACCAAGAGACCCAGTACTTC. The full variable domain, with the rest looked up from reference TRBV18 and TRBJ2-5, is NAGVMQNPRHLVRRRGQEARLRCSPMKGHSHVYWYRQLPEEGLKFMVYLQKENIIDESGMPKERFSAEFPKEGPSILRIQQVVRGDSAAYFCASSPVSGGGYQETQYFGPGTRLLVL.

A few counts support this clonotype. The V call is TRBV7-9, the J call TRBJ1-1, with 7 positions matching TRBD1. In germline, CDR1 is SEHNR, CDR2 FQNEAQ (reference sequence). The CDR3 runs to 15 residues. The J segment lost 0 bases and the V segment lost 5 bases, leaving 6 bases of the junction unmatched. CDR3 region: CASSRTGLMNTEAFF. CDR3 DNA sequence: TGTGCCAGCAGCCGGACAGGCCTCATGAACACTGAAGCTTTCTTT.

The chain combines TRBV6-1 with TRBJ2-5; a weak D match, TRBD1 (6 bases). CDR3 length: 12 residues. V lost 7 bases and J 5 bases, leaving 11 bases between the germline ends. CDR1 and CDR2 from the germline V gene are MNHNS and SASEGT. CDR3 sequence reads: CASMDSRETQYF. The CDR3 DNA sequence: TGTGCCAGCATGGACAGTCGGGAGACCCAGTACTTC.